This T cell receptor beta chain originates from a study of blood T cells in healthy people across ages. Study-level results: Both naive CD4+ cell counts and diversity were greater in long-lived donors than in aged donors.

Sample-barcoded 5' priming and a J-beta primer mix drove a second PCR of 7 to 11 cycles. TCRdb processed the 5' RACE reads anew with MiXCR; each CDR3 protein has one entry. The sample includes about 580,000 distinct CDR3 sequences, more than 45% of them seen just once. CDR1 and CDR2 from the germline V gene are SGHTA and FQGNSA. This CDR3 region has 15 residues. The J segment lost 2 bases and the V segment lost 5 bases, leaving 8 bases of the junction unmatched. This clonotype was found a few times. The antigen remains unidentified. This TCR was sampled from a man aged 80 or over in good health. This chain joins TRBV7-2 and TRBJ2-5; TRBD1 agrees at 7 bases. The material sequenced was blood. In DNA, the CDR3 is TGTGCCAGCAGCCTATCGGGACAGCGACAAGAGACCCAGTACTTC. Translated: CASSLSGQRQETQYF.